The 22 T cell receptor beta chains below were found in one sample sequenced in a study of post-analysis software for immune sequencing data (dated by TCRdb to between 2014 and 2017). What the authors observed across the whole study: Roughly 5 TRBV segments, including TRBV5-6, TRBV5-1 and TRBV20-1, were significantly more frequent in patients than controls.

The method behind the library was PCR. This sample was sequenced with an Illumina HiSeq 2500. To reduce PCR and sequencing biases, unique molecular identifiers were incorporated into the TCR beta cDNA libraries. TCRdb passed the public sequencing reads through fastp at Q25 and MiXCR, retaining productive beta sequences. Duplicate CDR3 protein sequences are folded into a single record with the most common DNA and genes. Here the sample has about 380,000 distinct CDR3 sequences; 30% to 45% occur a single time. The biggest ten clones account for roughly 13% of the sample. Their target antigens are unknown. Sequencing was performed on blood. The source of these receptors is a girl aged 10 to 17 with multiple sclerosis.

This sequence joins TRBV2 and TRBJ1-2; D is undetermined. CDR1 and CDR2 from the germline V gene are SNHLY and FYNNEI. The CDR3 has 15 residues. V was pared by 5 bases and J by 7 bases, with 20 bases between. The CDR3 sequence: CASSKLGFLGFGYTF. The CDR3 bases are TGTGCCAGCAGTAAGCTCGGTTTCTTGGGCTTTGGCTACACCTTC.

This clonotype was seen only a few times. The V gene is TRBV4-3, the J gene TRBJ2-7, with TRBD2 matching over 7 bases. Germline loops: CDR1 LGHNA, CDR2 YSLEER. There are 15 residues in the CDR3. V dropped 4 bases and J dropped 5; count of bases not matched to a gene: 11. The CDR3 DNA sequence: TGCGCCAGCAGCCCCCGGTTCGTGGGAGGGAACGAGCAGTACTTC. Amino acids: CASSPRFVGGNEQYF.

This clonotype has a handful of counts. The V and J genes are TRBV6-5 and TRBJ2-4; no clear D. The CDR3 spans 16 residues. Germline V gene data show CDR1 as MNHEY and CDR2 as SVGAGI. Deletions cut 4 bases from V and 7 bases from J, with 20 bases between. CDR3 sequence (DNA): TGTGCCAGCAGTTCGCCGGGCGGCATTTTGGGCAACATTCAGTACTTC. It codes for CASSSPGGILGNIQYF.

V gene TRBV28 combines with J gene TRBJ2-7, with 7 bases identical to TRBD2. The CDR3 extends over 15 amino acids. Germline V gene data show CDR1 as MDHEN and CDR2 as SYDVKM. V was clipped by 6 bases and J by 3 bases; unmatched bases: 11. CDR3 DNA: TGTGCCAGCAGCCCCGATTGGGGGGGGATCTACGAGCAGTACTTC. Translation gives CASSPDWGGIYEQYF.

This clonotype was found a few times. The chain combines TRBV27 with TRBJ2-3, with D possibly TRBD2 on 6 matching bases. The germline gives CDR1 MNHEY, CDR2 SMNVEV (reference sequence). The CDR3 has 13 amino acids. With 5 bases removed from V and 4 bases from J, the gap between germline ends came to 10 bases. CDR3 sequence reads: CASSRGLPDTQYF. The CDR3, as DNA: TGTGCCAGCAGTAGGGGACTTCCAGATACGCAGTATTTT.

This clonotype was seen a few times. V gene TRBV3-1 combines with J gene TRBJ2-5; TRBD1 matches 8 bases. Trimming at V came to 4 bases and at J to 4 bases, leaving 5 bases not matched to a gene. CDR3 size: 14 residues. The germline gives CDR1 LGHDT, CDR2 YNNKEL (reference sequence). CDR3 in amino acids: CASSLLGQGETQYF. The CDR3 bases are TGTGCCAGCAGCCTTCTCGGACAGGGAGAGACCCAGTACTTC.

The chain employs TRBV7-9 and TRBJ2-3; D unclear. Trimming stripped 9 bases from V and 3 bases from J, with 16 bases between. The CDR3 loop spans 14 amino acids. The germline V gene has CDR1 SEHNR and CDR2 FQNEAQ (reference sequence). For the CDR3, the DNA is TGTGCCAGGGATATTACTCGACTTACAGATACGCAGTATTTT. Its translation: CARDITRLTDTQYF.

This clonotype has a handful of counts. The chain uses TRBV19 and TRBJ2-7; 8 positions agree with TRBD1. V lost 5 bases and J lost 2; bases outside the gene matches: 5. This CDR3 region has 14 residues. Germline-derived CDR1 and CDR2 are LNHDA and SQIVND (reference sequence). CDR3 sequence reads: CASSPGQDPYEQYF. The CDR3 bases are TGTGCCAGTAGTCCGGGACAGGACCCCTACGAGCAGTACTTC.

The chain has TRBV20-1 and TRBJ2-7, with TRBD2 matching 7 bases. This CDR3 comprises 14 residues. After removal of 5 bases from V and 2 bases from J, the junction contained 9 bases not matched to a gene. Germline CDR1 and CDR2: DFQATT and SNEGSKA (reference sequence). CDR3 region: CSALSGRTPYEQYF. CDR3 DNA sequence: TGCAGTGCTCTTAGCGGGCGGACCCCCTACGAGCAGTACTTC.

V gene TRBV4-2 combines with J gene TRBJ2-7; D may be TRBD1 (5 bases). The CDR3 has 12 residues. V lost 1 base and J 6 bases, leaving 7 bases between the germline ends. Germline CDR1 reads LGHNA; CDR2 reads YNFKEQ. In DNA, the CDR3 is TGTGCCAGCAGCCAAGCAAGGGGCGAGCAGTACTTC. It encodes CASSQARGEQYF.

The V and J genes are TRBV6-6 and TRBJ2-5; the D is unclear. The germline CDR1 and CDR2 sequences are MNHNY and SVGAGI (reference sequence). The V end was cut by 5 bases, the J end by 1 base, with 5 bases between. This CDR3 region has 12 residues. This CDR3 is CASSKPQETQYF. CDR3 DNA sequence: TGTGCCAGCAGTAAACCCCAAGAGACCCAGTACTTC.

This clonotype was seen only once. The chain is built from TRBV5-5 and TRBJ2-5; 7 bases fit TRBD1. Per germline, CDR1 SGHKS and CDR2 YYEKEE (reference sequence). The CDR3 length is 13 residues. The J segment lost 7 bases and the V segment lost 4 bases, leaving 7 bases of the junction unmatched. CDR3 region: CASSLTGVRTQYF. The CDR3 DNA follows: TGTGCCAGCAGCCTAACAGGGGTTAGGACCCAGTACTTC. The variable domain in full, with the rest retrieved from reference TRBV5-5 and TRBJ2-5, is DAGVTQSPTHLIKTRGQQVTLRCSPISGHKSVSWYQQVLGQGPQFIFQYYEKEERGRGNFPDRFSARQFPNYSSELNVNALLLGDSALYLCASSLTGVRTQYFGPGTRLLVL.

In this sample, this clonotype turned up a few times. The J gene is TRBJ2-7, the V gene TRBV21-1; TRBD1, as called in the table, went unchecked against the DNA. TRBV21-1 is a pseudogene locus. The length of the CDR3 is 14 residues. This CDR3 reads CASGGDRGQWEQYF. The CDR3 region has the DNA TGTGCCAGCGGAGGGGACAGGGGGCAATGGGAGCAGTACTTC.

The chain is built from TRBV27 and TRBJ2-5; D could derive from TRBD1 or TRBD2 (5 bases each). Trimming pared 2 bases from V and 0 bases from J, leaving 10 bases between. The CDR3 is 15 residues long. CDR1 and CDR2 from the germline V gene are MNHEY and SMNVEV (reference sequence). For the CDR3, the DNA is TGTGCCAGCAGTTTAGGGGACGGAGACCAAGAGACCCAGTACTTC. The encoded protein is CASSLGDGDQETQYF.

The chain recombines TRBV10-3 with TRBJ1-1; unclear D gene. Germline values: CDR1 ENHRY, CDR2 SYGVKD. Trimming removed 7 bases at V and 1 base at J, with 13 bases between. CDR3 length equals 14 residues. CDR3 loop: CAITREEGNTEAFF. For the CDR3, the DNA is TGTGCCATCACTCGGGAGGAAGGGAACACTGAAGCTTTCTTT.

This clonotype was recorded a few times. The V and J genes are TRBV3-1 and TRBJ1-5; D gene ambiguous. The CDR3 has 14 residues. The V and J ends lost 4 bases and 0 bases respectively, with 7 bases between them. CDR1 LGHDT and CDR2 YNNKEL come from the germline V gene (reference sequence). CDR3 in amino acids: CASSPIHSNQPQHF. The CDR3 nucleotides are TGTGCCAGCAGCCCGATACATAGCAATCAGCCCCAGCATTTT.

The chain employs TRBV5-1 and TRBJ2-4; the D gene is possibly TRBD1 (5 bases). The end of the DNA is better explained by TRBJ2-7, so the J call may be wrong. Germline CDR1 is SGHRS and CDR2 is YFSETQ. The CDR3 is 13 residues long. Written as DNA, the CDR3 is TGCGCCAGCAGGACAGAAACCACCTACGAGCAGTACTTC. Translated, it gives CASRTETTYEQYF.

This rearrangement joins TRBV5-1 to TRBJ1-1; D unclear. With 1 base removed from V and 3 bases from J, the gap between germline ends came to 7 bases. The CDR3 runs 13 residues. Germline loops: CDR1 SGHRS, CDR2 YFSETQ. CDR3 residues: CASSLYGYTEAFF. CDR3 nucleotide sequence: TGCGCCAGCAGCTTGTATGGGTACACTGAAGCTTTCTTT.

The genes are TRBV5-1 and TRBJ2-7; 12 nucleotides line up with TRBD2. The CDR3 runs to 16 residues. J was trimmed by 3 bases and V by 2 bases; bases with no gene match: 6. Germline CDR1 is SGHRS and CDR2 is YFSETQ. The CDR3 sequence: CASSFATTSGGYEQYF. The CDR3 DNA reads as TGCGCCAGCAGCTTCGCTACGACTAGCGGGGGCTACGAGCAGTACTTC.

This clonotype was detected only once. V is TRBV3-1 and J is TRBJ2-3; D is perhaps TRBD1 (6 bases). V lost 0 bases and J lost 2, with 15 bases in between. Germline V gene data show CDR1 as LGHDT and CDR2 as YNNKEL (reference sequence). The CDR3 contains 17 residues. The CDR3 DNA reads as TGTGCCAGCAGCCAAGAGGGGGCGGGTCATAACACAGATACGCAGTATTTT. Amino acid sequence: CASSQEGAGHNTDTQYF.

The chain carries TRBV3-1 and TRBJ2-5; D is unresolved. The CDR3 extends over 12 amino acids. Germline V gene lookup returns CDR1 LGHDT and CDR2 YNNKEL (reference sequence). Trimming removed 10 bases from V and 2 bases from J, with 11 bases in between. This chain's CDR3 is CATRTSQETQYF. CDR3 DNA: TGTGCCACCAGGACGTCTCAAGAGACCCAGTACTTC.

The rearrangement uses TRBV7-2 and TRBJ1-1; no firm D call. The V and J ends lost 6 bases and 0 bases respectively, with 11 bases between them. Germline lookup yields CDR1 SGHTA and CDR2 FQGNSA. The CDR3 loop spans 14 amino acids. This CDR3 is CASSHGRLNTEAFF. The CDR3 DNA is TGTGCCAGCAGTCATGGACGGTTGAACACTGAAGCTTTCTTT.